What follows is one T cell receptor (beta chain) and its context. V lost 6 bases and J 0 bases, leaving 14 bases between the germline ends. CDR1 and CDR2 from the germline V gene are MNHNY and SVGAGI (reference sequence). CDR3 length: 15 residues. These data belong to a study of T cell changes during pregnancy in multiple sclerosis. Repertoires were generated with immunoSEQ multiplex PCR, while TCRdb's copy carries only in-frame clones and drops some. The sample has tens of thousands of clones, approximately 92% seen once. This chain links TRBV6-6 with TRBJ2-5; no definite D call. The sequence derives from a female donor with multiple sclerosis, enrolled in a pregnancy study. Sample: CD8+ T cells from peripheral blood mononuclear cells, taken in the third trimester of pregnancy. CDR3 sequence reads: CASSQRDGYQETQYF. The CDR3 nucleotides are TGTGCCAGCAGCCAACGAGACGGGTACCAAGAGACCCAGTACTTC.